One and the same sample provided the 4 T cell receptor beta chains below, sequenced in a study of T-cell reconstitution after alpha-beta-depleted transplantation in children. As it was prepared, the TCRbeta library received unique molecular identifiers. TCRdb analysed the PCR reads with MiXCR anew, one entry per CDR3 protein. The sample yields 230,000 or so distinct CDR3 sequences, more than 10% seen once. The sample in question was PBMCs from the stem cell graft donor, obtained from the stem cell graft. The receptor set was obtained from a human donor who donated a stem cell graft to a child with acute lymphoblastic leukemia.

The V call is TRBV29-1, the J call TRBJ2-7; 7 nucleotides agree with TRBD1. In germline, CDR1 is SQVTM, CDR2 ANQGSEA. V lost 5 bases, J lost 6 bases, and 7 bases stayed unmatched. CDR3 length: 12 amino acids. The CDR3 loop is CSVHEGAGEQYF. CDR3 coding DNA: TGCAGCGTTCACGAGGGGGCCGGCGAGCAGTACTTC.

This clonotype has at least ten counts. This chain connects TRBV5-1 to TRBJ1-1; TRBD1 matches 7 bases. The length of the CDR3 is 13 residues. The junction had 7 bases not matched to a gene; V was cut back by 4 bases and J by 7 bases. CDR1 and CDR2 (germline): SGHRS, YFSETQ. This chain's CDR3 is CASSGLTGIEAFF. The CDR3 nucleotides read TGCGCCAGCAGCGGACTGACAGGGATTGAAGCTTTCTTT.

At least ten counts were recorded for this clonotype. The chain joins TRBV12-3 or TRBV12-4 to TRBJ2-7; D is unclear. The CDR3 runs 13 residues. V lost 4 bases, J lost 3 bases, and 10 bases lay in between. The CDR3 loop is CASSYSPGYEQYF. The CDR3 bases are TGTGCCAGCAGTTACTCCCCGGGCTACGAGCAGTACTTC.

This clonotype was seen repeatedly, ten times or more. This sequence joins TRBV19 and TRBJ2-1; no firm D call. CDR3 length equals 13 residues. V lost 1 base, J lost 8 bases, and 9 bases lay in between. The germline CDR1 and CDR2 sequences are LNHDA and SQIVND (reference sequence). CDR3 in DNA: TGTGCCAGTAGTATAGGGGGATTCCATGAGCAGTTCTTC. It encodes CASSIGGFHEQFF.